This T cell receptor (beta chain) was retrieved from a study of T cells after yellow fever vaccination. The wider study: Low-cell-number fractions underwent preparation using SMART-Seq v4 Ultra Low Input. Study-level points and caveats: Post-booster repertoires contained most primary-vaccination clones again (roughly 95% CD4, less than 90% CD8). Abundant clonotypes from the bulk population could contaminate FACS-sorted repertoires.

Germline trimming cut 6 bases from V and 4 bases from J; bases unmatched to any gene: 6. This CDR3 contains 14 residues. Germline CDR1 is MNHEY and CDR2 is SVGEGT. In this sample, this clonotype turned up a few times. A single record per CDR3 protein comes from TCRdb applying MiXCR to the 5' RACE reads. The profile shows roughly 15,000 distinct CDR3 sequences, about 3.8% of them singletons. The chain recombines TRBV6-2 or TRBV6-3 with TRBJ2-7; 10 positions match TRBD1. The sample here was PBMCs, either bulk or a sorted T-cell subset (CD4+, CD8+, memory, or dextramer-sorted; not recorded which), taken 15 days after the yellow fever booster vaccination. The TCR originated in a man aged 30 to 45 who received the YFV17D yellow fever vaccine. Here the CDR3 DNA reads TGTGCCAGCAGCAGCCCGGGACAGGGGTACGAGCAGTACTTC. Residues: CASSSPGQGYEQYF.